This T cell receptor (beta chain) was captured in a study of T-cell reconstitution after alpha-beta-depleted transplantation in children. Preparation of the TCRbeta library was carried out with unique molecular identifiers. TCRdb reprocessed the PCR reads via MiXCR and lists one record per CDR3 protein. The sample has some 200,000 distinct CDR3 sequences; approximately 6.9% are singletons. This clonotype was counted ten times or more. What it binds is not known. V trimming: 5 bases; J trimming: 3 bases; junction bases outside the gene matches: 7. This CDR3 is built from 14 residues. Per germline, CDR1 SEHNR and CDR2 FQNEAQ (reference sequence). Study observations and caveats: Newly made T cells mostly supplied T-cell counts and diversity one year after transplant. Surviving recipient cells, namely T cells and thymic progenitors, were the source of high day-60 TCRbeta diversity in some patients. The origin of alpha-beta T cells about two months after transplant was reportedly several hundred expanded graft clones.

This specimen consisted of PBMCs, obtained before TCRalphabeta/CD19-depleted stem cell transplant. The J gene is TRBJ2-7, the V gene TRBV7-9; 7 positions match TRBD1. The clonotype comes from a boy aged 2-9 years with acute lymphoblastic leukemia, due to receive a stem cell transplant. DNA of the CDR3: TGTGCCAGCAGCCCCCCGGGACAGAGCTACGAGCAGTACTTC. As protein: CASSPPGQSYEQYF. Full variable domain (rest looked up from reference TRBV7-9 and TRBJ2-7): DTGVSQNPRHKITKRGQNVTFRCDPISEHNRLYWYRQTLGQGPEFLTYFQNEAQLEKSRLLSDRFSAERPKGSFSTLEIQRTEQGDSAMYLCASSPPGQSYEQYFGPGTRLTVT.